The 22 T cell receptor beta chains below come from one sample, sequenced in a study of shared clonotypes between healthy human individuals (TCRdb year 2020). To prepare the library, the immunoSEQ multiplex PCR assay was applied. In TCRdb, the immuneACCESS table is reduced to in-frame sequences with V and J assigned. These tables do not hold every clone; where another copy was compared, an unresolved V gene accounts for under half, and the others remain unexplained. Recorded for this sample are a few million clones; 85% to 95% of them occurred a single time. About 1.7% of the sample goes to the ten largest clones. For the CD8 naive samples, CD45RO-negative cells were positively selected for CCR7, yielding a CD45RA+CCR7+ population from which TemRA cells were excluded. Sequencing was carried out using naive CD8+ T cells from PBMCs. This sample's cell subset or site label indicates: CD45RA+CCR7+. All receptors derive from a man younger than 35 in good health. Some clones in this sample may be carry-over from other donors' samples.

Written as DNA, the CDR3 is TGTGCCATCAGTGAGTCGACTCAGGGGGCTTGGAATGAGCAGTTCTTC. It specifies CAISESTQGAWNEQFF. The chain combines TRBV10-3 with TRBJ2-1; 8 nucleotides agree with TRBD1. With 0 bases clipped from V and 7 bases from J, the junction kept 8 bases outside the gene matches. Looked up from germline, CDR1 is ENHRY and CDR2 is SYGVKD. The CDR3 runs to 16 residues.

The chain is built from TRBV19 and TRBJ1-1; D may be TRBD1 (5 bases). CDR3 length equals 14 residues. Germline CDR1 LNHDA, CDR2 SQIVND (reference sequence). Trimming cost V 5 bases and J 5 bases, with 15 bases left between them. In DNA, the CDR3 is TGTGCCAGTAGTGTTCCAGGGTTGGCTACTGAAGCTTTCTTT. It translates to CASSVPGLATEAFF.

The chain combines TRBV6-5 with TRBJ2-7; D gene uncertain. Looked up from germline, CDR1 is MNHEY and CDR2 is SVGAGI. Trimming removed 8 bases at V and 3 bases at J, with 8 bases between. The CDR3 spans 11 residues. The CDR3: CASGSGYEQYF. In DNA form, the CDR3 reads TGTGCCAGCGGGTCGGGCTACGAGCAGTACTTC.

This chain uses TRBV5-6 with TRBJ1-1; D is unclear. The CDR3 extends over 13 amino acids. CDR1 SGHDT and CDR2 YYEEEE come from the germline V gene. V lost 0 bases and J lost 6, with 9 bases in between. The CDR3 DNA is TGTGCCAGCAGCTTGGGCCGAACCCCTGAAGCTTTCTTT. Amino acid sequence: CASSLGRTPEAFF.

In DNA form, the CDR3 reads TGTGCCAGCAGCCACGGGACTAGCGGGAGGGCCCTCCTCTACGAGCAGTACTTC. This gives the protein CASSHGTSGRALLYEQYF. This chain connects TRBV7-9 to TRBJ2-7; 16 bases map to TRBD2. CDR3 length equals 18 residues. Germline V CDR1 and CDR2: SEHNR, FQNEAQ (reference sequence). The V gene end was trimmed by 5 bases and the J gene end by 3 bases; junction bases not matched to a gene: 10.

The gene calls are TRBV14 and TRBJ1-2; TRBD1 matches at 8 bases. The CDR3 is made up of 15 amino acids. V was pared by 1 base and J by 3 bases, with 4 bases of the junction left unmatched. Germline-derived CDR1 and CDR2 are SGHDN and FVKESK. As DNA, the CDR3 is TGTGCCAGCAGCCAAGTGCAGGGGGCCTACTATGGCTACACCTTC. Its protein is CASSQVQGAYYGYTF.

This chain links TRBV27 with TRBJ2-3; 8 bases are a match to TRBD1. The CDR3 contains 15 residues. CDR1 and CDR2 from the germline V gene are MNHEY and SMNVEV (reference sequence). With 7 bases clipped from V and 3 bases from J, the junction kept 9 bases outside the gene matches. CDR3: CASKTTGVRTDTQYF. DNA for the CDR3: TGTGCCAGCAAAACGACAGGGGTGCGGACAGATACGCAGTATTTT.

J is TRBJ2-7 and V is TRBV4-2; 9 bases match TRBD1. This CDR3 is 16 amino acids long. After removal of 2 bases from V and 1 base from J, the junction contained 6 bases not matched to a gene. Looked up from germline, CDR1 is LGHNA and CDR2 is YNFKEQ. CDR3 protein: CASSQTKTGGSYEQYF. The CDR3 DNA follows: TGTGCCAGCAGCCAAACCAAGACAGGGGGTTCCTACGAGCAGTACTTC.

This chain links TRBV4-2 with TRBJ1-2; D may be TRBD1 (6 bases). CDR1 and CDR2 from the germline V gene are LGHNA and YNFKEQ. Trimming cost V 2 bases and J 3 bases, with 13 bases left between them. The CDR3 has 15 amino acids. CDR3 in DNA: TGTGCCAGCAGCCAACTTTTATCAGGGGACTATGGCTACACCTTC. Protein: CASSQLLSGDYGYTF.

This sequence joins TRBV7-2 and TRBJ2-7; weak D call: TRBD1 (5 bases). The CDR3 sequence is 14 residues long. The V gene lost 2 bases and the J gene lost 2 bases, with 10 bases spanning the gap. Germline V gives CDR1 SGHTA, CDR2 FQGNSA. The chain's CDR3 is CASSLLQVAYEQYF. DNA for the CDR3: TGTGCCAGCAGCTTACTACAGGTGGCCTACGAGCAGTACTTC.

The V gene is TRBV2, the J gene TRBJ2-1; D is unclear. Germline lookup yields CDR1 SNHLY and CDR2 FYNNEI. Trimming cost V 5 bases and J 8 bases, with 10 bases left between them. The CDR3 loop spans 12 amino acids. The CDR3 sequence is CASSLGIHEQFF. DNA for the CDR3: TGTGCCAGCAGTCTAGGAATCCATGAGCAGTTCTTC.

Turning to this clone: Other DNA sequences in this specimen translate into the identical CDR3. CDR3: CASSQDRAGTGNTIYF. DNA of the CDR3: TGCGCCAGCAGCCAAGATCGAGCGGGAACTGGAAACACCATATATTTT. The chain carries TRBV4-3 and TRBJ1-3; no clear D. The V gene's germline CDR1 is LGHNA and CDR2 YSLEER. The CDR3 covers 16 residues. Between the trimmed V and J ends, which lost 0 bases and 2 bases, there was a span of 11 bases.

The chain employs TRBV7-8 and TRBJ2-7, with D maybe TRBD1 (5 bases). V was cut by 1 base and J by 4 bases, with 17 bases left in between. CDR1 is SGHVS, CDR2 FQNEAQ, per germline. CDR3 length: 16 residues. CDR3 sequence (DNA): TGTGCCAGCAGCTTAGTTGACAGAGGCCTCTTTTACGAGCAGTACTTC. As protein: CASSLVDRGLFYEQYF. Based on the CDR3 plus reference TRBV7-8 and TRBJ2-7, the full variable domain is GAGVSQSPRYKVAKRGQDVALRCDPISGHVSLFWYQQALGQGPEFLTYFQNEAQLDKSGLPSDRFFAERPEGSVSTLKIQRTQQEDSAVYLCASSLVDRGLFYEQYFGPGTRLTVT.

The CDR3 here is CASRPQGAPYEQYF. DNA of the CDR3: TGTGCCAGCAGACCACAGGGGGCGCCTTACGAGCAGTACTTC. This chain links TRBV27 with TRBJ2-7, with 9 bases matching TRBD1. The CDR3 spans 14 residues. CDR1 is MNHEY and CDR2 is SMNVEV in the germline V gene (reference sequence). Trimming cost V 6 bases and J 4 bases; bases outside gene matches: 7.

This chain uses TRBV2 with TRBJ2-3; no reliable D call. Germline CDR1 and CDR2: SNHLY and FYNNEI. The CDR3 loop spans 13 amino acids. Trimming cost V 4 bases and J 3 bases, with 8 bases left between them. CDR3 in DNA: TGTGCCAGCAGTGCCTGGCTAACAGATACGCAGTATTTT. As protein: CASSAWLTDTQYF.

V is TRBV29-1 and J is TRBJ2-7, with D perhaps matching TRBD1 or TRBD2 (7 bases each). Germline CDR1 and CDR2: SQVTM and ANQGSEA. This CDR3 contains 12 residues. Trimming cost V 6 bases and J 6 bases, with 15 bases left between them. CDR3 nucleotide sequence: TGCAGCGTCCCAGGGGGGGGAGGCGAGCAGTACTTC. It codes for CSVPGGGGEQYF.

The chain couples TRBV5-8 to TRBJ2-7; 12 nucleotides agree with TRBD2. V lost 3 bases and J lost 3; bases outside the gene matches: 4. This CDR3 comprises 15 residues. Germline V gene sequence: CDR1 SGHTS, CDR2 YDEGEE. CDR3 region: CASSWGTSGYYEQYF. For the CDR3, the DNA is TGTGCCAGCAGCTGGGGGACTAGCGGGTACTACGAGCAGTACTTC.

The genes are TRBV18 and TRBJ2-1, with 7 bases fitting TRBD2. The J segment lost 7 bases and the V segment lost 0 bases, leaving 6 bases of the junction unmatched. CDR3 length equals 15 residues. The germline V gene has CDR1 KGHSH and CDR2 LQKENI. The CDR3 DNA reads TGTGCCAGCTCACCACCGGGAGGGCTCGGGAATGAGCAGTTCTTC. It translates to CASSPPGGLGNEQFF.

The chain recombines TRBV5-4 with TRBJ2-5; no clear D. Trimming pared 4 bases from V and 5 bases from J, leaving 18 bases between. Germline values: CDR1 SGHNT, CDR2 YYREEE (reference sequence). There are 15 residues in the CDR3. CDR3 protein: CASSDGVGVGETQYF. In nucleotides, the CDR3 is TGTGCCAGCAGCGACGGAGTAGGAGTCGGGGAGACCCAGTACTTC.

This CDR3 reads CASSPKDIAGREKLFF. Here the CDR3 DNA reads TGTGCCAGTAGTCCAAAAGACATCGCCGGACGTGAAAAACTGTTTTTT. This chain uses TRBV19 with TRBJ1-4; no definite D call. CDR1 and CDR2 (germline): LNHDA, SQIVND (reference sequence). The CDR3 sequence is 16 residues long. The germline V and J ends were trimmed by 5 bases and 7 bases, with 20 bases remaining between them.

The count of this clone is one. V is TRBV28 and J is TRBJ2-7; D not resolved. Germline CDR1 reads MDHEN; CDR2 reads SYDVKM. Trimming removed 4 bases from V and 2 bases from J, with 15 bases in between. The CDR3 runs to 15 residues. CDR3 sequence (DNA): TGTGCCAGCAGTTATCTGGCCCAGTCCGCCTACGAGCAGTACTTC. It yields the protein CASSYLAQSAYEQYF.

Notes on this clone: One end of the junction does not line up with germline, which may come from a read error. The J gene is TRBJ1-5, the V gene TRBV7-3; possibly TRBD1 for D (5 bases). Germline V gives CDR1 SGHTA, CDR2 FQGTGA. This CDR3 is 14 amino acids long. This chain's CDR3 is CASSQDTGDQPQRF. CDR3 in DNA: TGCGCCAGCAGCCAAGATACGGGGGATCAGCCCCAGCGTTTT.